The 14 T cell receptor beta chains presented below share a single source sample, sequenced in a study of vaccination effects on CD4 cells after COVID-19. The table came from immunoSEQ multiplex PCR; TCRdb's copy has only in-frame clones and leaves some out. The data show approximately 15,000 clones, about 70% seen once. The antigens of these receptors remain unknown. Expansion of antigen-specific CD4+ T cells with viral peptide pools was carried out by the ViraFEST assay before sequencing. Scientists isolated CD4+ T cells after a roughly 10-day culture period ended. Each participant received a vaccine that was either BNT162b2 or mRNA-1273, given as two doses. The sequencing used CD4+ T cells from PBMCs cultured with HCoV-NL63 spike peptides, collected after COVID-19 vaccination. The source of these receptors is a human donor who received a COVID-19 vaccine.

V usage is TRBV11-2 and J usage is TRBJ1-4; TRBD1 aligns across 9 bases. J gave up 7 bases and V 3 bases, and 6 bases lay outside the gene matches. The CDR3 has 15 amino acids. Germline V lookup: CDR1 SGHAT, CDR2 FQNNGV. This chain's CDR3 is CASSFGTGRGEKLFF. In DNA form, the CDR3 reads TGTGCCAGCAGCTTTGGGACAGGGAGAGGTGAAAAACTGTTTTTT.

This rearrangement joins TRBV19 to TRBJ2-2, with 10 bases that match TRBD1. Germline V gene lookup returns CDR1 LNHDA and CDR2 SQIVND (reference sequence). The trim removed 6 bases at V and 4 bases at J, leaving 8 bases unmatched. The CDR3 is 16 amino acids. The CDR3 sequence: CASSPRDRGVTGELFF. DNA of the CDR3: TGTGCCAGTAGCCCCCGGGACAGGGGTGTCACCGGGGAGCTGTTTTTT.

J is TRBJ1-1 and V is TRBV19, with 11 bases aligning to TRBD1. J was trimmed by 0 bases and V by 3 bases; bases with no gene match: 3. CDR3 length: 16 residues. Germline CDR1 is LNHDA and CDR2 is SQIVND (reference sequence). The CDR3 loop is CASSIWTGGMNTEAFF. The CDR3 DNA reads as TGTGCCAGTAGTATCTGGACAGGGGGCATGAACACTGAAGCTTTCTTT.

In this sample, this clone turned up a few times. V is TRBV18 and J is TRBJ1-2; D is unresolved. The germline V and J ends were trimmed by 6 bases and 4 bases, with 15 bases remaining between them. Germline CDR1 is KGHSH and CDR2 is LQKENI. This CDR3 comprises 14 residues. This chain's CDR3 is CASSPMRGGYGYTF. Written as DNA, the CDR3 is TGTGCCAGCTCCCCCATGCGGGGAGGCTATGGCTACACCTTC.

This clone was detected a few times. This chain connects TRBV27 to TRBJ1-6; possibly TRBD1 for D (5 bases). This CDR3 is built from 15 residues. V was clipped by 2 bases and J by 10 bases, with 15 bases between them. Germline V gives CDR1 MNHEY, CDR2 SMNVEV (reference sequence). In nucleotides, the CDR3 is TGTGCCAGCAGTTTAGGATTCAGGGTTGAGTCACCCCTCCACTTT. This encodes CASSLGFRVESPLHF.

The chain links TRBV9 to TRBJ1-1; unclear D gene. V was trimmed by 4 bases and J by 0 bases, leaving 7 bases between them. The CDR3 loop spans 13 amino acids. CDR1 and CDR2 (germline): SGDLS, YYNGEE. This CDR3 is CASSPNLNTEAFF. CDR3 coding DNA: TGTGCCAGCAGCCCTAACCTGAACACTGAAGCTTTCTTT.

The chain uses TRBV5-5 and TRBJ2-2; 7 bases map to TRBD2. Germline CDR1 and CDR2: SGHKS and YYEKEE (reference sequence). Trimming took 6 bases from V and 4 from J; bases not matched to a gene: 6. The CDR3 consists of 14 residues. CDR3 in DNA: TGTGCCAGCAATCGGGGGGTCTCCACCGGGGAGCTGTTTTTT. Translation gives CASNRGVSTGELFF.

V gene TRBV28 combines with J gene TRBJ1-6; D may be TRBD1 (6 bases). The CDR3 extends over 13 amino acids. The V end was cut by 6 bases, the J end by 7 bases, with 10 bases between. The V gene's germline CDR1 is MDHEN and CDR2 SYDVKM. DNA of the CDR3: TGTGCCAGCAGCCTAGGACAGAATTCACCCCTCCACTTT. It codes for CASSLGQNSPLHF.

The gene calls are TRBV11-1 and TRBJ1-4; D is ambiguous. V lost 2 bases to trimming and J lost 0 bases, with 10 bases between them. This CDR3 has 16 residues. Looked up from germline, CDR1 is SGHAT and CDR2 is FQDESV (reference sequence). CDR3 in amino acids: CASSLRDTSTNEKLFF. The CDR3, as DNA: TGTGCCAGCAGCTTACGAGACACTTCAACTAATGAAAAACTGTTTTTT.

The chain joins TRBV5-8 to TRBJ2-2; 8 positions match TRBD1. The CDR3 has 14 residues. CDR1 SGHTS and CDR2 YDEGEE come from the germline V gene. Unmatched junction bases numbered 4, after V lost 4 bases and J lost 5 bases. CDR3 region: CASSLRQGTGELFF. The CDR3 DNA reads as TGTGCCAGCAGCCTACGACAGGGGACCGGGGAGCTGTTTTTT. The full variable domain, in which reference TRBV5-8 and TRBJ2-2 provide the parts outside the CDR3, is EAGVTQSPTHLIKTRGQQATLRCSPISGHTSVYWYQQALGLGLQFLLWYDEGEERNRGNFPPRFSGRQFPNYSSELNVNALELEDSALYLCASSLRQGTGELFFGEGSRLTVL.

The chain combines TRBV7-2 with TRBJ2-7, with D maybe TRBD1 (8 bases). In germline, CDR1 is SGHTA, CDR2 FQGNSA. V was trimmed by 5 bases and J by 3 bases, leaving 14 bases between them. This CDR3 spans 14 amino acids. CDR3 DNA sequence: TGTGCCAGCAGCATACAGGGGGGGGTCTACGAGCAGTACTTC. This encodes CASSIQGGVYEQYF.

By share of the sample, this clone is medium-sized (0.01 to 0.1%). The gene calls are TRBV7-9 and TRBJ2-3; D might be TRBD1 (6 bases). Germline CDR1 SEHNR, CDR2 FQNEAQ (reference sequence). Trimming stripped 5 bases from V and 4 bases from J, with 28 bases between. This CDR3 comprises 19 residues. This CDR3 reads CASSPQWGPGRRRADTQYF. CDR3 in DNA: TGTGCCAGCAGCCCCCAATGGGGGCCGGGACGCCGAAGGGCAGATACGCAGTATTTT.

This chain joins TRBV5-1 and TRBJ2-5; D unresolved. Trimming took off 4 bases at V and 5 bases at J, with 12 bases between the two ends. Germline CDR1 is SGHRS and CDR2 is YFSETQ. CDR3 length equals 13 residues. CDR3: CASSLVEGETQYF. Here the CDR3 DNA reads TGCGCCAGCAGCCTCGTCGAAGGGGAGACCCAGTACTTC.

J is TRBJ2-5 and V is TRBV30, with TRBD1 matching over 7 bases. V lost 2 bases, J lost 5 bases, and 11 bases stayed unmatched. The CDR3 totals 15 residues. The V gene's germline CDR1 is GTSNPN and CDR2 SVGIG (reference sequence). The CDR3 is CAWSTGTVKGETQYF. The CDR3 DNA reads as TGTGCCTGGAGTACCGGGACAGTCAAGGGGGAGACCCAGTACTTC.